This T cell receptor beta chain originates from a study of T-cell reconstitution after alpha-beta-depleted transplantation in children. Using unique molecular identifiers, the investigators prepared the TCRbeta library. Via MiXCR, TCRdb re-called the PCR reads, giving one row per CDR3 protein. In the table there are some 590,000 distinct CDR3 sequences, 8% to 11% of which are singletons. This CDR3 region has 14 residues. V was clipped by 7 bases and J by 2 bases, with 15 bases between them. From germline, CDR1 is MNHEY and CDR2 SVGEGT. The sample holds many counts of this clonotype. This clonotype was sampled from a human donor who donated a stem cell graft to a child with acute myeloid leukemia. The starting material was PBMCs from the stem cell graft donor, obtained from the stem cell graft. The chain links TRBV6-2 or TRBV6-3 to TRBJ2-7; tentative D call: TRBD2 (6 bases). Here the CDR3 DNA reads TGTGCCAGCACCCCGGACTATATTCCCTACGAGCAGTACTTC. As protein: CASTPDYIPYEQYF.